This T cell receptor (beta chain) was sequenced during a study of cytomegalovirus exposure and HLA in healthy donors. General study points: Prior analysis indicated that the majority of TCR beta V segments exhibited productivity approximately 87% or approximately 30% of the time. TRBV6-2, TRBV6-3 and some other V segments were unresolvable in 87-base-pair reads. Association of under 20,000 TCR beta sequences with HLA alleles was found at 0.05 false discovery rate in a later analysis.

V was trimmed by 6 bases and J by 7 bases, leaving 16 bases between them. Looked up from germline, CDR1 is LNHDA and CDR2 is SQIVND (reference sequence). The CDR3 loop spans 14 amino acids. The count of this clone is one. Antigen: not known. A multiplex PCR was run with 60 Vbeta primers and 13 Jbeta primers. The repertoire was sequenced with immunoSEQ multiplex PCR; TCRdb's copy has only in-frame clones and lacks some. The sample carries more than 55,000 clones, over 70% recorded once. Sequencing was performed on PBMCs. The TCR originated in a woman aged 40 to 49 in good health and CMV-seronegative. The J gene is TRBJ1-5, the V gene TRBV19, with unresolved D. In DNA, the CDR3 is TGTGCCAGTAGCCTCCGGAGCGGAGGCCAGCCCCAGCATTTT. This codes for CASSLRSGGQPQHF.